These T cell receptor beta chains were read from a single sample in a study of metastatic and nonmetastatic thyroid tumors. TCRdb reprocessed the PCR reads using MiXCR. The sample holds more than 15,000 clones, approximately 32% seen once. Sequenced input: tumor tissue. All receptors come from a male donor with papillary thyroid cancer or a benign thyroid nodule (not recorded which). Some clones in this sample may be carry-over from other donors' samples. CDR3s leave out the opening cysteine and the closing phenylalanine or tryptophan. The listing skips clone size in some rows; elsewhere it reads once, few, many or a size class.

J gene	clone size	V gene	CDR3 protein
TRBJ2-5	few	TRBV11-3	ASSLGTLGTEETQY
TRBJ1-4	few	TRBV28	ASTPGSAPNEKLF
TRBJ2-5	medium-sized	TRBV28	ASSFGDSQETQY
TRBJ2-7	few	TRBV7-9	ASSLVGESYEQY
TRBJ1-1	few	TRBV28	ASRGPRGDTEAF
TRBJ2-1	medium-sized	TRBV6-1	ASRFLAGGRNEQF
.	.	TRBV9	ASSVEWTSHNEQF
TRBJ1-2	.	TRBV5-1	ASSFRTDLLGYGYT
TRBJ2-7	few	TRBV6-1	ASLDRGRGEQY
TRBJ2-3	many	TRBV15	ATSRGGLGLAGGPRDTQY
TRBJ2-7	.	TRBV7-2	ASSLTGYSYEQY
TRBJ2-5	once	TRBV9	ASSVGQVQETQY
TRBJ2-2	.	TRBV5-1	ASARAAGVISCGELF
TRBJ1-5	.	TRBV2	ASSYLDRSNQPQH
TRBJ1-2	many	TRBV28	ASSPYNTATSGYT